This TCR beta chain was obtained from a study of blood T cell repertoires in COVID-19. Study details: PBMCs, B-cell-depleted T cells, or T cells were the source of the cDNA or gDNA that made up the material.

Germline V gene sequence: CDR1 SGHRS, CDR2 YFSETQ. After removal of 1 base from V and 0 bases from J, the junction contained 8 bases not matched to a gene. This CDR3 comprises 18 residues. In the original processing: Amplification with reference gene primers provided the estimates of nucleated cell counts. Here immunoSEQ multiplex PCR was the method, and the copy in TCRdb shows in-frame clones only, minus some. The DNA gave D and trimming, while V, J and clone size come from that table. Found here are roughly 29,000 clones, over 75% of them singletons; the top ten hold approximately 7.8%. The TCR was taken from a woman in her sixties or seventies with active or convalescent COVID-19. The sample taken for sequencing was peripheral blood. The J gene is TRBJ1-4, the V gene TRBV5-1; 8 positions agree with TRBD1. In DNA, the CDR3 is TGCGCCAGCAGCTTGAACAGGGGGGTCCCGTCAACTAATGAAAAACTGTTTTTT. It is translated as CASSLNRGVPSTNEKLFF.